The next 10 T cell receptor beta chains were all read from a single sample in a study of radiotherapy plus CTLA-4 blockade in lung cancer. The protocol was immunoSEQ multiplex PCR, while the TCRdb copy is restricted to in-frame clones and leaves out a portion. The data hold tens of thousands of clones, with over 60% observed a single time. This sample comprised peripheral blood, obtained from a patient treated with radiotherapy plus ipilimumab. Every receptor here comes from a human donor with non-small cell lung cancer that progressed on radiotherapy plus ipilimumab.

This chain joins TRBV6-6 and TRBJ1-1, with D perhaps TRBD1 (5 bases). Between the trimmed V and J ends, which lost 7 bases and 1 base, there was a span of 16 bases. The CDR3 extends over 15 amino acids. Germline values: CDR1 MNHNY, CDR2 SVGAGI (reference sequence). As DNA, the CDR3 is TGTGCCAGCACCTCACGGGGGGGAACGAACACTGAAGCTTTCTTT. It is translated as CASTSRGGTNTEAFF.

This rearrangement joins TRBV4-3 to TRBJ2-3; D unresolved. The length of the CDR3 is 15 residues. Looked up from germline, CDR1 is LGHNA and CDR2 is YSLEER. V was clipped by 0 bases and J by 1 base, with 8 bases between them. The CDR3 nucleotides read TGCGCCAGCAGCCAAGATTGGGATGGCACAGATACGCAGTATTTT. Amino acid sequence: CASSQDWDGTDTQYF.

In its sample, this clone was seen a few times. This sequence joins TRBV2 and TRBJ2-1; the D is unclear. This CDR3 is built from 11 residues. The V end lost 2 bases, the J end lost 15 bases, and 11 bases lay between the germline ends. The germline gives CDR1 SNHLY, CDR2 FYNNEI. The CDR3 DNA follows: TGTGCCAGCAGTGAAAGGTCGTTGGGGTTCTTC. It translates to CASSERSLGFF.

The genes are TRBV7-3 and TRBJ2-2; no clear D. V lost 5 bases and J lost 4, with 8 bases in between. This CDR3 contains 13 residues. Germline assignment: CDR1 SGHTA and CDR2 FQGTGA. The CDR3 bases are TGTGCCAGCAGCCCGCAGCTCACCGGGGAGCTGTTTTTT. Translation: CASSPQLTGELFF.

V is TRBV19 and J is TRBJ2-1; possible D gene TRBD2, 7 bases. The V and J ends lost 5 bases and 3 bases respectively, with 17 bases between them. This CDR3 is built from 16 residues. The germline gives CDR1 LNHDA, CDR2 SQIVND (reference sequence). The CDR3 nucleotides read TGTGCCAGTAGTCTTAGAGGGGGGGGCTTCTACAATGAGCAGTTCTTC. Translating gives CASSLRGGGFYNEQFF.

The J gene is TRBJ1-4, the V gene TRBV28; D is uncertain. The V and J ends lost 1 base and 4 bases respectively, with 13 bases between them. Germline CDR1 and CDR2: MDHEN and SYDVKM. The CDR3 spans 16 residues. This CDR3 reads CASSLFKGLGNEKLFF. CDR3 nucleotides: TGTGCCAGCAGTTTATTTAAGGGTTTGGGTAATGAAAAACTGTTTTTT.

V and J are TRBV4-2 and TRBJ2-4, with 7 bases that match TRBD2. Trimming took 2 bases from V and 3 from J; bases not matched to a gene: 4. This CDR3 has 15 residues. The V gene's germline CDR1 is LGHNA and CDR2 YNFKEQ. Here the CDR3 reads CASSQTSGGKNIQYF. The CDR3 DNA reads TGTGCCAGCAGCCAAACCTCGGGGGGCAAAAACATTCAGTACTTC.

The chain employs TRBV5-1 and TRBJ2-5; no firm D call. The CDR3 consists of 11 residues. Germline V lookup: CDR1 SGHRS, CDR2 YFSETQ. V was trimmed by 3 bases and J by 5 bases, leaving 5 bases between them. In nucleotides, the CDR3 is TGCGCCAGCAGCTACGGGGAGACCCAGTACTTC. Translating gives CASSYGETQYF.

This chain joins TRBV28 and TRBJ2-5; D remains ambiguous. The CDR3 contains 14 residues. The V gene lost 4 bases and the J gene lost 1 base, with 10 bases spanning the gap. Germline assignment: CDR1 MDHEN and CDR2 SYDVKM. In nucleotides, the CDR3 is TGTGCCAGCAGTTCCTTGACACTCCAAGAGACCCAGTACTTC. Protein sequence: CASSSLTLQETQYF.

The chain uses TRBV9 and TRBJ1-5; tentatively, D is TRBD1 (5 bases). CDR1 and CDR2 (germline): SGDLS, YYNGEE. The CDR3 is 15 residues long. V lost 0 bases and J 1 base, leaving 8 bases between the germline ends. DNA for the CDR3: TGTGCCAGCAGCGTAGGGGGGGAAAGCAATCAGCCCCAGCATTTT. Translation: CASSVGGESNQPQHF.